The sequence of this T cell receptor beta chain was determined in a study of memory CD4+ T cells and cytomegalovirus serostatus. In the study overall: Donors were healthy Belgian adults, several CMV seropositive and around 23 seronegative.

CDR3 length: 16 residues. Per germline, CDR1 LNHDA and CDR2 SQIVND (reference sequence). The ends were cut back, 1 base at V and 5 bases at J, with 16 bases in the middle. Under the authors' procedure: Out-of-frame sequences were removed, leaving 2 million or so distinct TCRbeta sequences. Sequenced by immunoSEQ multiplex PCR; TCRdb stores in-frame clones only, minus some. V, J and clone size reflect that table, while D and trimming were determined from the DNA. The repertoire consists of just under 65,000 clones, with more than 70% occurring once and the leading ten covering 0.75% to 0.9%. Single viable CD3+CD4+CD8-CD45RO+ cells were sorted as the memory CD4+ T cells.

The source of this sequence is an adult in good health and CMV-seronegative. V and J are TRBV19 and TRBJ2-3, with unresolved D. Sequenced input: memory CD4+ T cells from blood. This CDR3 is CASSIGAMAGGDTQYF. The CDR3 DNA follows: TGTGCCAGTAGTATAGGGGCAATGGCAGGTGGAGATACGCAGTATTTT.